The source of this T cell receptor (beta chain) is a study of PD-1 blockade in classical Hodgkin lymphoma. Findings and limits, study-wide: At C4D1, TCR diversity had climbed significantly for CD4+ cells, though not for CD8+ cells.

This clone has just a few counts. Antigen unknown. Every patient experienced relapse after autologous stem cell transplantation, and brentuximab vedotin exposure varied. Sequenced by immunoSEQ multiplex PCR; TCRdb stores in-frame clones only, minus some. The sample shows under 20,000 clones, over 80% of them seen only once. The V and J ends lost 6 bases and 7 bases, in that order; junction bases with no gene match: 15. Germline loops: CDR1 MDHEN, CDR2 SYDVKM. The CDR3 is 16 residues long. The material was peripheral blood mononuclear cells (PBMCs), obtained before the second cycle of nivolumab. The receptor's source is a human donor with classical Hodgkin lymphoma. The chain joins TRBV28 to TRBJ1-2; 9 positions agree with TRBD1. The CDR3 DNA follows: TGTGCCAGCAGCACCGAACAGGGGGCGTTGGGCGCTGGCTACACCTTC. Protein sequence: CASSTEQGALGAGYTF.